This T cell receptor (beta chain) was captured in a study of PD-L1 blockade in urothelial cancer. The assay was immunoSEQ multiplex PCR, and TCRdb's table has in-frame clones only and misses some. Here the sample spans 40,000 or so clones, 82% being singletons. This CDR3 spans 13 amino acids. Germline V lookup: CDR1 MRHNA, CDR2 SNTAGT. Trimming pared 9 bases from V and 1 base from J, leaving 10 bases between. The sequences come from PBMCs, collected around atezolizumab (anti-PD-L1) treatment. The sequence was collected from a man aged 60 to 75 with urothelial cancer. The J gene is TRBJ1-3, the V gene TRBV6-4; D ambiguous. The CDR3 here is CASKKRSGNTIYF. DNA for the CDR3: TGTGCCAGTAAAAAGCGGTCTGGAAACACCATATATTTT.